One and the same sample provided the 4 T cell receptor beta chains below, sequenced in a study of identical twins. Each CDR3 protein gets one entry after TCRdb re-called the 5' RACE reads with MiXCR. The table lists roughly 1.6 million distinct CDR3 sequences, 32% of them singletons. The specimen sequenced was cord blood. These receptor sequences come from a newborn girl in good health.

This clonotype occurred a few times. This chain joins TRBV7-9 and TRBJ1-1; D is possibly TRBD1 (6 bases). Germline CDR1 SEHNR, CDR2 FQNEAQ (reference sequence). Between the trimmed V and J ends, which lost 0 bases and 1 base, there was a span of 9 bases. This CDR3 has 15 amino acids. CDR3 sequence (DNA): TGTGCCAGCAGCTTAGCCCGGGACACGAACACTGAAGCTTTCTTT. The encoded protein is CASSLARDTNTEAFF.

This clonotype was picked up a small number of times. This rearrangement joins TRBV6-5 to TRBJ2-4; D unresolved. Trimming removed 2 bases from V and 0 bases from J, with 11 bases in between. This CDR3 is built from 16 residues. The V gene's germline CDR1 is MNHEY and CDR2 SVGAGI. The CDR3 nucleotides read TGTGCCAGCAGTTACAACGGCCAGGTAGCCAAAAACATTCAGTACTTC. Translation gives CASSYNGQVAKNIQYF.

In its sample, this clonotype was seen a few times. The rearrangement uses TRBV2 and TRBJ2-4, with 16 bases that match TRBD2. CDR1 and CDR2 (germline): SNHLY, FYNNEI. The J segment lost 7 bases and the V segment lost 4 bases, leaving 4 bases of the junction unmatched. This CDR3 is built from 16 residues. The CDR3 loop is CASSASGLAGGNIQYF. The CDR3 nucleotides are TGTGCCAGCAGTGCTTCGGGACTAGCGGGAGGGAACATTCAGTACTTC.

Concerning this clonotype itself: One junction end disagrees with the germline gene, perhaps due to a read error. The chain couples TRBV7-2 to TRBJ2-3; 7 nucleotides agree with TRBD2. CDR3 length: 18 amino acids. Germline assignment: CDR1 SGHTA and CDR2 FQGNSA. The CDR3 spells CAGSLGPWRERVTDTQYF. Written as DNA, the CDR3 is TGTGCCGGCAGCTTAGGCCCTTGGCGGGAGAGGGTCACAGATACGCAGTATTTT. Full variable domain (remainder filled in from reference TRBV7-2 and TRBJ2-3): GAGVSQSPSNKVTEKGKDVELRCDPISGHTALYWYRQSLGQGLEFLIYFQGNSAPDKSGLPSDRFSAERTGGSVSTLTIQRTQQEDSAVYLCAGSLGPWRERVTDTQYFGPGTRLTVL.